This T cell receptor (beta chain) emerged from a study of shared clonotypes between healthy human individuals. A word on this clone: Antigen: not known.

Study-wide results and limits: Non-shared clonotypes showed lower generation probabilities than clonotypes common to all four donors. Memory subsets had estimated richness that was generally smaller than that of naive subsets.

The assay was immunoSEQ multiplex PCR, and TCRdb's table has in-frame clones only and misses some. The table includes 1,500,000 or so clones, roughly 98.5% detected once. CDR3 length: 13 residues. Per germline, CDR1 MNHEY and CDR2 SMNVEV (reference sequence). V lost 8 bases and J lost 2, with 13 bases in between. The chain combines TRBV27 with TRBJ2-7; the D is unclear. This clonotype was obtained from a man younger than 40 in good health. The sample comprised naive CD4+ T cells sorted from blood. Subset denoted: CD45RA+ positively selected. DNA of the CDR3: TGTGCCAGCGGACCGGGTCGAACCTACGAGCAGTACTTC. Translating gives CASGPGRTYEQYF.